These 6 T cell receptor beta chains originate from one sample sequenced in a study of naive and memory T cell subsets. Amplification of ligated cDNA took four PCR rounds with SP2 and nested alpha and beta constant primers. MiXCR was run by TCRdb on the UMI-ligation and nested PCR reads, yielding one entry per CDR3 protein. The sample records tens of thousands of distinct CDR3 sequences, approximately 11% being singletons. Treatment specified: skin biopsy from PPD injection site in Mantoux-positive individual. The library had UMIs added by 3' ligation of an oligonucleotide to TCR cDNA. This material consisted of skin, taken from a tuberculin skin test site. The receptors originated from an adult in good health.

In its sample, this clonotype was seen many times. The chain combines TRBV2 with TRBJ2-1; D is unresolved. In germline, CDR1 is SNHLY, CDR2 FYNNEI. V was pared by 7 bases and J by 3 bases, with 7 bases between. This CDR3 is 12 amino acids long. For the CDR3, the DNA is TGTGCCAGCAATTGGGACTACAATGAGCAGTTCTTC. This encodes CASNWDYNEQFF. Full variable domain (outside the CDR3, taken from reference TRBV2 and TRBJ2-1): EPEVTQTPSHQVTQMGQEVILRCVPISNHLYFYWYRQILGQKVEFLVSFYNNEISEKSEIFDDQFSVERPDGSNFTLKIRSTKLEDSAMYFCASNWDYNEQFFGPGTRLTVL.

This clonotype was seen a few times. CDR3 sequence: CASSLARPFALGTDTQYF. The CDR3 DNA reads TGTGCCAGCAGCTTAGCGCGCCCGTTCGCCCTCGGCACAGATACGCAGTATTTT. The V and J genes are TRBV7-9 and TRBJ2-3; D is uncertain. The CDR3 length is 18 residues. Trimming took 0 bases from V and 1 from J, leaving 17 bases between them. Germline values: CDR1 SEHNR, CDR2 FQNEAQ (reference sequence).

This clonotype was counted only a few times. V usage is TRBV2 and J usage is TRBJ2-3, with 9 bases lining up with TRBD2. Germline V lookup: CDR1 SNHLY, CDR2 FYNNEI. Unmatched junction bases numbered 11, after V lost 2 bases and J lost 5 bases. This CDR3 is 17 amino acids long. As DNA, the CDR3 is TGTGCCAGCAGTGAATCGGGACTAGCAGAAGTAAGAGATACGCAGTATTTT. This codes for CASSESGLAEVRDTQYF.

Many counts were recorded for this clonotype. This chain connects TRBV5-1 to TRBJ2-6; D ambiguous. With 6 bases removed from V and 1 base from J, the gap between germline ends came to 5 bases. The germline V gene encodes CDR1 SGHRS and CDR2 YFSETQ. The CDR3 runs to 13 residues. The CDR3 sequence is CASMESGANVLTF. CDR3 coding DNA: TGCGCCAGCATGGAATCTGGGGCCAACGTCCTGACTTTC.

This chain connects TRBV7-2 to TRBJ1-3, with D possibly TRBD1 on 5 matching bases. Germline V gene sequence: CDR1 SGHTA, CDR2 FQGNSA. Trimming removed 3 bases at V and 4 bases at J, with 16 bases between. The CDR3 sequence is 16 residues long. The CDR3 is CASSLSSGGGGNTIYF. CDR3 coding DNA: TGTGCCAGCAGCTTGAGTTCCGGGGGAGGAGGAAACACCATATATTTT. The complete variable domain, with remaining parts taken from reference TRBV7-2 and TRBJ1-3, reads GAGVSQSPSNKVTEKGKDVELRCDPISGHTALYWYRQSLGQGLEFLIYFQGNSAPDKSGLPSDRFSAERTGGSVSTLTIQRTQQEDSAVYLCASSLSSGGGGNTIYFGEGSWLTVV.

This clonotype showed up many times. This chain links TRBV20-1 with TRBJ2-7; D call uncertain. Germline CDR1 and CDR2: DFQATT and SNEGSKA (reference sequence). Trimming removed 0 bases at V and 0 bases at J, with 6 bases between. The CDR3 extends over 13 amino acids. CDR3 residues: CSARDLASYEQYF. CDR3 sequence (DNA): TGCAGTGCTAGAGATTTGGCCTCCTACGAGCAGTACTTC.